The sequence of this TCR beta chain was determined in a study of blood T cell repertoires in COVID-19 (TCRdb year 2020). The study in broad terms: Samples from collaborators originated in the United States, Italy and Spain and spanned both the acute and convalescent phases of COVID-19. The prospective study material was composed of cDNA or gDNA derived from T cells, B-cell-depleted T cells, or PBMCs. A de-identified subject ID, COVID-19 status, age in years and sex were almost always included in the sample metadata. Subjects who had been exposed to COVID-19, were actively infected with it, or had recovered from it provided the deeply sampled blood TCRbeta repertoires that made up the dataset. The repertoires were made available in a free public database intended to serve as a resource for research on the immune response to SARS-CoV-2. HLA class I and class II types, where available, came from metadata supplied by the sample provider rather than from assay-based typing. Samples came from the ongoing ImmuneRACE study (first 160 participants) plus 1,254 subjects from 6 global collaborators.

At one collaborating source in Seattle, patients were enrolled during active infection and were followed longitudinally through the course of disease. Collaborating institutions collected whole blood in K2EDTA tubes following their own protocols. For TCRbeta analysis, collaborators shipped samples in one of three forms: frozen whole blood, isolated PBMCs, or DNA extracted from either of those sample types. For this chain, trimming is 5 bases at the V end and 7 bases at the J end, and the number of junction bases without a gene match is 10. The CDR3 holds 15 amino acids from the cysteine to the phenylalanine. The CDR3 DNA has 45 bases and is translated from base 1. Taken from the germline V gene, the CDR1 and CDR2 loops are SGHVS and FQNEAQ. TCRbeta CDR3 regions were amplified from genomic DNA by means of the immunoSEQ Assay, a bias-controlled multiplex PCR. In the original analysis: The number of nucleated cells in each sample was estimated by amplification of reference gene primers within the assay. Sequence reads were collapsed and filtered to measure the absolute abundance of every unique TCRbeta CDR3 rearrangement. For each sample, productive Simpson clonality was calculated by taking the square root of Simpson's diversity index across productive rearrangements. TCRdb's version of the immuneACCESS table is confined to in-frame rearrangements and falls short of the full clone set. An unresolved V gene accounts for under half of the shortfall where checked; the remainder is of unknown origin. V and J calls and clone size are those listed in that table; D and trimming were worked out from the DNA. In this sample the table shows 200,000 to 250,000 clones, about 85% of which occur a single time. Roughly a tenth of the sample is in the top ten clones.

What the study reported, not specific to this receptor: The amount of clinical and demographic metadata varied by source and participant and was provided uncurated.

Comments on this clone: Its antigen is currently not known. No qualities accompany the bases; no much larger clone lies one base away.

The origin of this receptor is a woman aged 45-60 years with COVID-19, enrolled during active disease. The sequenced sample consisted of peripheral blood. The receptor chain draws on TRBV7-8 and TRBJ1-1, with 10 bases in between that match TRBD1. CDR3 region: CASSHHDRGLVEAFF. The nucleotides are TGTGCCAGCAGCCACCACGACAGGGGGCTCGTTGAAGCTTTCTTT.